The 3 T cell receptor beta chains given below trace back to one sample, sequenced in a study of blood T cell repertoires in COVID-19. Method: immunoSEQ multiplex PCR; TCRdb's copy keeps in-frame clones and lacks some. This sample has about 160,000 clones, with about nine tenths found just once. Sequenced input: peripheral blood. The receptors were sampled from a man aged 30-40 years with COVID-19, enrolled during active disease.

This chain links TRBV19 with TRBJ1-2, with TRBD1 matching over 7 bases. Trimming at V came to 3 bases and at J to 4 bases, leaving 8 bases not matched to a gene. The CDR3 is 15 amino acids. Germline CDR1 reads LNHDA; CDR2 reads SQIVND (reference sequence). CDR3 DNA: TGTGCCAGTAGTATCCTACAGGGGAGCACCTATGGCTACACCTTC. Encoded protein: CASSILQGSTYGYTF.

The chain couples TRBV7-9 to TRBJ1-6; D is unresolved. This CDR3 has 14 residues. Germline V gives CDR1 SEHNR, CDR2 FQNEAQ (reference sequence). Trimming shortened V by 2 bases and J by 5 bases, and 7 bases separated the two germline ends. The CDR3 DNA follows: TGTGCCAGCAGCTTAAGTCGGGATAATTCACCCCTCCACTTT. Its protein is CASSLSRDNSPLHF.

The V gene is TRBV5-1, the J gene TRBJ2-6, with D unclear. Deletions cut 3 bases from V and 4 bases from J, with 11 bases between. This CDR3 comprises 15 residues. Germline CDR1 and CDR2: SGHRS and YFSETQ. CDR3 bases: TGCGCCAGCAGCTCGAGGAGACCGGGGGCCAACGTCCTGACTTTC. Translated: CASSSRRPGANVLTF. The entire variable domain, with the rest obtained from reference TRBV5-1 and TRBJ2-6, is as follows: KAGVTQTPRYLIKTRGQQVTLSCSPISGHRSVSWYQQTPGQGLQFLFEYFSETQRNKGNFPGRFSGRQFSNSRSEMNVSTLELGDSALYLCASSSRRPGANVLTFGAGSRLTVL.